This T cell receptor (beta chain) was sequenced during a study of spatial heterogeneity in lung cancer. From the 5' RACE reads, TCRdb called clonotypes with MiXCR, one entry per CDR3 protein. The sample carries some 10,000 distinct CDR3 sequences, around 6.5% recorded once. This clonotype is categorized as medium-sized. What it binds is unknown. Study conclusions and caveats: One measure, the expanded intratumoral alpha and beta TCR count, tracked tumor mutation counts.

Time point denoted: sample taken at primary tumor resection. The donors, fewer than 90 patients with untreated early-stage non-small cell lung cancer, provided the samples. Whole RNA obtained from tumor, nontumor lung or frozen PBMC underwent sequencing without sorting. This specimen consisted of lung tumor tissue, obtained at surgery. This receptor was obtained from a male donor with early-stage non-small cell lung cancer.

The CDR3 protein is CASSQGYTQIYEQYF. The DNA for the CDR3 is TGTGCCAGCAGCCAGGGGTACACCCAGATCTACGAGCAGTACTTC. The rearrangement joins TRBV14 to TRBJ2-7, with D unresolved. CDR3 length: 15 amino acids. V was pared by 3 bases and J by 3 bases, with 15 bases between. The germline gives CDR1 SGHDN, CDR2 FVKESK.